The clone carrying this TCR beta chain has more than one count but fewer than ten. Its specificity is unknown. Molecules of cDNA were individually given unique molecular identifiers that were attached to them. MiXCR, run by TCRdb on the 5' RACE reads, gives a single entry per CDR3 protein. This sample has some 67,000 distinct CDR3 sequences; roughly 13% occur once, and the top ten carry about 5%. V dropped 2 bases and J dropped 7 bases, with 11 bases sitting between them. The CDR3 spans 12 residues. Per germline, CDR1 DFQATT and CDR2 SNEGSKA (reference sequence). This record comes from a study of early T cells in non-severe SARS-CoV-2 infection. As for the study in general: Sequencing input comprised bulk RNA from unsorted whole blood; chain pairing was not available.

Study-level points and caveats: VDJdb matches were skewed toward anti-spike CD8 T cell responses.

The chain recombines TRBV20-1 with TRBJ1-2; a weak D match, TRBD1 (5 bases). Specimen: whole blood. The sequence was collected from an adult who was a healthcare worker with PCR-confirmed SARS-CoV-2 infection or an uninfected control (not recorded which). The CDR3: CSARRQGSGYTF. DNA for the CDR3: TGCAGTGCTAGACGGCAGGGCTCTGGCTACACCTTC.